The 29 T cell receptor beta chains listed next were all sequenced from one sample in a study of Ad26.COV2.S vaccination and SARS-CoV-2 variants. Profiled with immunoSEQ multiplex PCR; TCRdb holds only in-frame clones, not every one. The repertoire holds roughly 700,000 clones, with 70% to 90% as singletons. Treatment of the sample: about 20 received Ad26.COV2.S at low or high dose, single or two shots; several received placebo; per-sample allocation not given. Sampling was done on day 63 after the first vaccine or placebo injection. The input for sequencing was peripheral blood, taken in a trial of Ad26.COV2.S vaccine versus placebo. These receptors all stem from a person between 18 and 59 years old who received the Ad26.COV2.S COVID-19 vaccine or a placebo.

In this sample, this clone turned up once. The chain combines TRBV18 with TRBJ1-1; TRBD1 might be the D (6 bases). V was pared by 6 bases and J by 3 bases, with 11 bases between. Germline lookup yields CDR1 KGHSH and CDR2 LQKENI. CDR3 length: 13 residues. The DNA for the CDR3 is TGTGCCAGCTCGACAGGTTGGGACACTGAAGCTTTCTTT. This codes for CASSTGWDTEAFF.

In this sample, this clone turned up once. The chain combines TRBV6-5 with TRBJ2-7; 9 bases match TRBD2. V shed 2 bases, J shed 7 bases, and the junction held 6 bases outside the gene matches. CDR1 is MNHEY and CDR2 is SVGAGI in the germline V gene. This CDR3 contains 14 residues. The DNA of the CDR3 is TGTGCCAGCAGTTACAATAGCGGGGGCCCGGAGCAGTACTTC. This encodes CASSYNSGGPEQYF.

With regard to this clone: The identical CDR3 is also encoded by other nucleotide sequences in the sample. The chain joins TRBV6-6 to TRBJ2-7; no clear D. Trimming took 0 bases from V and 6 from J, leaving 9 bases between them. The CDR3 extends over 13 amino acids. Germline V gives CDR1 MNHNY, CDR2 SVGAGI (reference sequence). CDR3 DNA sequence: TGTGCCAGCAGTTACTCACCCGGGTTCGAGCAGTACTTC. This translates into CASSYSPGFEQYF.

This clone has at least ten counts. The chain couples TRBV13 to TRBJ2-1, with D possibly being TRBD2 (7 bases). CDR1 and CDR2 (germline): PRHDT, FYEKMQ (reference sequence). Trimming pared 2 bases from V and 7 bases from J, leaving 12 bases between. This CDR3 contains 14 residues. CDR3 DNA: TGTGCCAGCAGCTTATCGGGGGGCCTAAATGAGCAGTTCTTC. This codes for CASSLSGGLNEQFF.

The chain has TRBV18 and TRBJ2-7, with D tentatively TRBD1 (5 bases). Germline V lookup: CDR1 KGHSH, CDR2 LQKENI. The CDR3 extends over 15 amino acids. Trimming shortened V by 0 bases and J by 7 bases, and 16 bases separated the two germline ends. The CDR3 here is CASSPPQGRRLEQYF. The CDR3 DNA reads TGTGCCAGCTCACCACCGCAGGGCCGCCGGCTGGAGCAGTACTTC.

CDR3 region: CASSSVTSGGAYEQYF. CDR3 in DNA: TGTGCCAGCAGCTCAGTCACTAGCGGGGGGGCCTACGAGCAGTACTTC. The V gene is TRBV7-2, the J gene TRBJ2-7, with TRBD2 matching 13 bases. The germline gives CDR1 SGHTA, CDR2 FQGNSA. The CDR3 contains 16 residues. Trimming cost V 4 bases and J 2 bases; bases outside gene matches: 5.

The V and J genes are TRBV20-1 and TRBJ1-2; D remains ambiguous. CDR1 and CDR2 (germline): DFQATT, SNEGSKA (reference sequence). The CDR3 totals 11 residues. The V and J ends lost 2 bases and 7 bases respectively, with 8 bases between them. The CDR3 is CSARLGSGYTF. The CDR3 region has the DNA TGCAGTGCTAGATTGGGATCTGGCTACACCTTC.

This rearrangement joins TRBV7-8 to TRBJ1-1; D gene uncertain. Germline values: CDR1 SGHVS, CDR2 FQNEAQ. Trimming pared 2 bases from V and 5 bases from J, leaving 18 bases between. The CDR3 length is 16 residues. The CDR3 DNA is TGTGCCAGCAGCTTACGATCAATAGGGTCCAAAACTGAAGCTTTCTTT. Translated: CASSLRSIGSKTEAFF.

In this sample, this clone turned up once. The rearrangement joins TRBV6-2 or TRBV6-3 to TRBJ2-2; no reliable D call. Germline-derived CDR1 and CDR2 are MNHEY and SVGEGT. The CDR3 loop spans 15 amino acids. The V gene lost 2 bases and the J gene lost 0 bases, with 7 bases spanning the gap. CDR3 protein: CASSYGGTNTGELFF. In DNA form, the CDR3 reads TGTGCCAGCAGTTACGGCGGCACGAACACCGGGGAGCTGTTTTTT.

The chain's CDR3 is CAYLRGDGGEQFF. The CDR3 nucleotides are TGTGCCTACCTACGGGGGGATGGAGGGGAGCAGTTCTTC. This chain links TRBV2 with TRBJ2-1; 7 bases line up with TRBD2. Losses at the gene ends were 11 bases for V and 10 bases for J; bases not matched to a gene: 14. Germline lookup yields CDR1 SNHLY and CDR2 FYNNEI. The CDR3 is 13 residues long.

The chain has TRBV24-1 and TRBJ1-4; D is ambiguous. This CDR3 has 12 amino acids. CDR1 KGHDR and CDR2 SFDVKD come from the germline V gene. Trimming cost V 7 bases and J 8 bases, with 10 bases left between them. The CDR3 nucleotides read TGTGCCACCAGCGCTATGGGGGAAAAACTGTTTTTT. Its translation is CATSAMGEKLFF.

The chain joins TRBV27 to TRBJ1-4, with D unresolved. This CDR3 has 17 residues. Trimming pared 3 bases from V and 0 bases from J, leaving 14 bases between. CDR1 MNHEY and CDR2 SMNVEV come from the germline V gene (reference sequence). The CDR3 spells CASSFSGRSATNEKLFF. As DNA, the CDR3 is TGTGCCAGCAGTTTCTCGGGTCGATCTGCAACTAATGAAAAACTGTTTTTT.

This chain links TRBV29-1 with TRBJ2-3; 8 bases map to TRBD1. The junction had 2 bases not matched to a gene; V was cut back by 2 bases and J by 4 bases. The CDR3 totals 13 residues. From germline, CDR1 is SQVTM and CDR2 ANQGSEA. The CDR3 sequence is CSVEQGAADTQYF. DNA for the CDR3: TGCAGCGTTGAACAGGGGGCCGCAGATACGCAGTATTTT.

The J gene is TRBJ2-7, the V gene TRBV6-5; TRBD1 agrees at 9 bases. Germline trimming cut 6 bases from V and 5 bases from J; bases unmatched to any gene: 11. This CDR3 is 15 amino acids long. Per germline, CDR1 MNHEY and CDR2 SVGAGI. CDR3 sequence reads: CASRSPGQGRHEQYF. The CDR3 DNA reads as TGTGCCAGCAGATCTCCGGGACAGGGTCGCCACGAGCAGTACTTC.

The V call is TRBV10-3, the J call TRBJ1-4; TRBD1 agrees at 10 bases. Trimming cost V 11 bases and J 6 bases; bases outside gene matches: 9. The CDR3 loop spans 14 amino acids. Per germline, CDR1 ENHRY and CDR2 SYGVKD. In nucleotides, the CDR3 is TGTGCCTCAAGGGACAGGGGTGGGGATGAAAAACTGTTTTTT. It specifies CASRDRGGDEKLFF.

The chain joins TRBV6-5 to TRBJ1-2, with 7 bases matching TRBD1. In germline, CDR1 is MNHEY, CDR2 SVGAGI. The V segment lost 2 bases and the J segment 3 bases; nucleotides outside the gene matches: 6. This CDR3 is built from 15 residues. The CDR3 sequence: CASSYTDRADYGYTF. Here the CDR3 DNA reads TGTGCCAGCAGTTACACCGACAGGGCGGACTATGGCTACACCTTC.

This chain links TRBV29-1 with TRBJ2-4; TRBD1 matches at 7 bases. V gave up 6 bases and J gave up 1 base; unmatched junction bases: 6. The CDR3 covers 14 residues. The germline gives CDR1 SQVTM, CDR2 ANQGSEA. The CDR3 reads CSVTGASAKNIQYF. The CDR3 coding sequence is TGCAGCGTAACAGGGGCTTCGGCCAAAAACATTCAGTACTTC.

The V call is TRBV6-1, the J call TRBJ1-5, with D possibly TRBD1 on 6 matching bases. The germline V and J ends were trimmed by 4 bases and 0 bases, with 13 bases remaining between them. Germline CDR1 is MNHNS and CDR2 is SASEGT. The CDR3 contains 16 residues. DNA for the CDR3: TGTGCCAGCAGTGCGATATGGACAGTTAGCAATCAGCCCCAGCATTTT. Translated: CASSAIWTVSNQPQHF.

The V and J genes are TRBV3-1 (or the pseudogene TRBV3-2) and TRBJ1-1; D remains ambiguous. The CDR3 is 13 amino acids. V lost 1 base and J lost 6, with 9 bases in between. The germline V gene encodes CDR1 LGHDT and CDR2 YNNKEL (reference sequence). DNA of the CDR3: TGTGCCAGCAGCCAAGTTGAGAGGGCTGAAGCTTTCTTT. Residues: CASSQVERAEAFF.

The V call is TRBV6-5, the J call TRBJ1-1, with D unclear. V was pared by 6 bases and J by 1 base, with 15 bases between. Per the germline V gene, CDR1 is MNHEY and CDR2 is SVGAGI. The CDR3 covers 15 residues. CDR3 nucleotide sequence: TGTGCCAGCAGGCTGGGCGTAGCAGCGAACACTGAAGCTTTCTTT. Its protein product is CASRLGVAANTEAFF.

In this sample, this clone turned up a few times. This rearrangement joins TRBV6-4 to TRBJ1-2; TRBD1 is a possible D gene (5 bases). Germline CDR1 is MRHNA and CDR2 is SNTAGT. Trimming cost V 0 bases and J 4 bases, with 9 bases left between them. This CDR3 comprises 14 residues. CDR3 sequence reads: CASSDSGGSYGYTF. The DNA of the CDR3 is TGTGCCAGCAGTGACTCTGGGGGGAGCTATGGCTACACCTTC.

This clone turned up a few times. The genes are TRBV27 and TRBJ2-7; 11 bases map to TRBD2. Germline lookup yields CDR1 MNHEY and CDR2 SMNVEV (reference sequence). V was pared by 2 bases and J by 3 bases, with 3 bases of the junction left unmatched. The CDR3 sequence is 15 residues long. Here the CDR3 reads CASSLAGTSGYEQYF. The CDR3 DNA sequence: TGTGCCAGCAGTTTAGCGGGGACTAGCGGCTACGAGCAGTACTTC.

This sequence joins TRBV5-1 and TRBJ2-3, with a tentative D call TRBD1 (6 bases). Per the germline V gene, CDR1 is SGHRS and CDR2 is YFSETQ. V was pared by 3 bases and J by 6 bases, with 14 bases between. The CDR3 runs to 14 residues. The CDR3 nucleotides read TGCGCCAGCAGCTGGACAGACCCGCGGGATACGCAGTATTTT. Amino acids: CASSWTDPRDTQYF.

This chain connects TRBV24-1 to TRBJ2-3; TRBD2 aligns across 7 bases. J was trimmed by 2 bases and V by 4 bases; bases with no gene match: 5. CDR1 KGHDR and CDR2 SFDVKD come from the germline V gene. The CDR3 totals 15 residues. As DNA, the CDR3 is TGTGCCACCAGTGAGCGGGAGCTTTACACAGATACGCAGTATTTT. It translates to CATSERELYTDTQYF.

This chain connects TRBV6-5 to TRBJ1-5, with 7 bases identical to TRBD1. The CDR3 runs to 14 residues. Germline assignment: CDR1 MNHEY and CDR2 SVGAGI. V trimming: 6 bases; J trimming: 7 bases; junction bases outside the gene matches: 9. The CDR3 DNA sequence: TGTGCCAGCAGCCCCAGGGGGGGCGGACAGCCCCAGCATTTT. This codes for CASSPRGGGQPQHF.

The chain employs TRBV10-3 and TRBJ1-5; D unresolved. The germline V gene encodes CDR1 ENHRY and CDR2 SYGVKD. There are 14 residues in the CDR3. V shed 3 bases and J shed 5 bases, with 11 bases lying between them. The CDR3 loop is CAISDAGYDQPQHF. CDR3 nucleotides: TGTGCCATCAGTGATGCGGGGTATGATCAGCCCCAGCATTTT.

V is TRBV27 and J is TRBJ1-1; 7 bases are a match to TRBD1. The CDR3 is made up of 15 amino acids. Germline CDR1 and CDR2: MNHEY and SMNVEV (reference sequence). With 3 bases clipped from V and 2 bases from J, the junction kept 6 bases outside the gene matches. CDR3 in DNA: TGTGCCAGCAGTTTCTCGGGACAGCTAAACACTGAAGCTTTCTTT. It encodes CASSFSGQLNTEAFF.

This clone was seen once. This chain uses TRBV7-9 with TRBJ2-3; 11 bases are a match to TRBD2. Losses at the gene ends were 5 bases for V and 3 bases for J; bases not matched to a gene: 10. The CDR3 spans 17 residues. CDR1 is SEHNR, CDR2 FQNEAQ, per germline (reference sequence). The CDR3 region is CASSPISGGAVTDTQYF. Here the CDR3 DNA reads TGTGCCAGCAGCCCTATTAGCGGGGGGGCTGTGACAGATACGCAGTATTTT.

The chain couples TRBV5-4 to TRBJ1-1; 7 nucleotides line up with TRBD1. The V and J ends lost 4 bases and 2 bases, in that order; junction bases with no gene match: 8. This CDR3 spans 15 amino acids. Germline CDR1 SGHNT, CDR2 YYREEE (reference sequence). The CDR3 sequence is CASSTPTGKNTEAFF. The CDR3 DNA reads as TGTGCCAGCAGCACTCCGACAGGGAAAAACACTGAAGCTTTCTTT.